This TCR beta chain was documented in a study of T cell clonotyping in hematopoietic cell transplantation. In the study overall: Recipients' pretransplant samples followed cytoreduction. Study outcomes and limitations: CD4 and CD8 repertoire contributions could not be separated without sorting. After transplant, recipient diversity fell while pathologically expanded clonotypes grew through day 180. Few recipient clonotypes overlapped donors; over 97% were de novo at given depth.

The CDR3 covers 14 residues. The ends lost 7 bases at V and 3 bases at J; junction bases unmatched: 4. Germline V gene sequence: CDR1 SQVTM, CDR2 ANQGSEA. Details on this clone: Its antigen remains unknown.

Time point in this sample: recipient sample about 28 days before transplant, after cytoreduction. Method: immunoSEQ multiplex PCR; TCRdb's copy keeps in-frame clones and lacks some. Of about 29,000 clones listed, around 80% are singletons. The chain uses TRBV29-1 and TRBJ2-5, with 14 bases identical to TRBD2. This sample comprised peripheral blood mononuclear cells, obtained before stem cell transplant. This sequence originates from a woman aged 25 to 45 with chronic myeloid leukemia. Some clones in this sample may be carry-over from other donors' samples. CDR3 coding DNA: TGCAGCGGCCGACTAGCGGGGGGGAAAGAGACCCAGTACTTC. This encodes CSGRLAGGKETQYF.